The entry that follows covers one T cell receptor beta chain sequence. Its antigen is as yet unknown. These data come from a study of graft-versus-host responses after intestinal transplantation. Study-level information: Anti-thymocyte globulin was used for induction in all recipients, who then took tacrolimus and steroids for about three years.

The germline CDR1 and CDR2 sequences are MNHEY and SMNVEV (reference sequence). There are 19 residues in the CDR3. V lost 5 bases to trimming and J lost 2 bases, with 27 bases between them. Overall study findings and caveats: Early post-transplant falls in HvG clones accompanied the peak levels of circulating GvH clones.

Here immunoSEQ multiplex PCR was the method, and the copy in TCRdb shows in-frame clones only, minus some. The data hold under 90,000 clones, with around 91% observed a single time. The chain combines TRBV27 with TRBJ1-2; a weak D match, TRBD1 (6 bases). Sequenced material: unstimulated CD8+ T cells sorted from spleen or lymph node cells, taken before transplant. The clonotype comes from a human donor who was the organ donor for an intestinal transplant. The CDR3 nucleotides are TGTGCCAGCAGTCCGTCCTGGGGGCGCAGGGCCCCTCCGAACTATGGCTACACCTTC. This gives the protein CASSPSWGRRAPPNYGYTF.